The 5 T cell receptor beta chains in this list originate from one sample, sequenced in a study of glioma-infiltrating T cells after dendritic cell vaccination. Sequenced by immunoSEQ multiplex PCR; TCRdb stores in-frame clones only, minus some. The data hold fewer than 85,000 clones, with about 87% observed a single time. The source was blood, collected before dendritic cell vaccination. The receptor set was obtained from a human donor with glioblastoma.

CDR3 nucleotides: TGTGCCAGCAGCGTAGTCGGCGGGAGTATATACAATGAGCAGTTCTTC. It yields the protein CASSVVGGSIYNEQFF. The V and J genes are TRBV9 and TRBJ2-1; 7 nucleotides align to TRBD2. Trimming at V came to 0 bases and at J to 4 bases, leaving 7 bases not matched to a gene. CDR1 and CDR2 from the germline V gene are SGDLS and YYNGEE. This CDR3 contains 16 residues.

In DNA, the CDR3 is TGTGCCAGCAGAACCCAAGGGACTGTCAACACTGAAGCTTTCTTT. This codes for CASRTQGTVNTEAFF. V usage is TRBV6-1 and J usage is TRBJ1-1; TRBD1 might be the D (5 bases). V shed 6 bases and J shed 2 bases, with 16 bases lying between them. The CDR3 length is 15 residues. Germline V lookup: CDR1 MNHNS, CDR2 SASEGT.

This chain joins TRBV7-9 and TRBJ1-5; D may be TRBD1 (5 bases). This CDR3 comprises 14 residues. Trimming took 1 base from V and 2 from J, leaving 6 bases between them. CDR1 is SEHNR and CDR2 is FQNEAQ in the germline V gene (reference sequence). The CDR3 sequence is CASSLGRGNQPQHF. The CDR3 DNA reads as TGTGCCAGCAGCTTAGGCAGGGGCAATCAGCCCCAGCATTTT.

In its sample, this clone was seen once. CDR3 nucleotides: TGTGCCAGCAGCCAAGAGTTGGCGGGGGACACAGATACGCAGTATTTT. Protein sequence: CASSQELAGDTDTQYF. This rearrangement joins TRBV4-2 to TRBJ2-3; TRBD2 agrees at 7 bases. V gave up 0 bases and J gave up 2 bases; unmatched junction bases: 5. Germline CDR1 reads LGHNA; CDR2 reads YNFKEQ. The CDR3 contains 16 residues.

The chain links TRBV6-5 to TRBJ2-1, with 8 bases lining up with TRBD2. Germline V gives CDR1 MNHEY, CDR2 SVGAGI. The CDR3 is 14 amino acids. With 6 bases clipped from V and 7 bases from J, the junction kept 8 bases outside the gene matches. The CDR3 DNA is TGTGCCAGCAGATCGGGACGGGGGGGGAATGAGCAGTTCTTC. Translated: CASRSGRGGNEQFF.